These T cell receptor beta chains were read from a single sample in a study of cytomegalovirus exposure and HLA in healthy donors. The method was immunoSEQ multiplex PCR; TCRdb's version includes in-frame clones alone and lacks a portion of them. In the table there are some 190,000 clones, 86% of which are singletons. Material for sequencing was PBMCs. Receptors originate from a woman under 40 in good health and CMV-seronegative. Each CDR3 is given with its conserved first and last residue. The order of the fields is clone size, V gene, CDR3 protein. Expanded clones are given a class, and other clones once, few, many or no size at all.

abundance: -
v_gene: TRBV2
CDR3aa: CASSVTSRGSYEQYF

abundance: -
v_gene: TRBV19
CDR3aa: CASSIGLEDTQYF

abundance: -
v_gene: TRBV11-2
CDR3aa: CASRFTGTSVNEQFF

abundance: -
v_gene: TRBV2
CDR3aa: CASTGTDYEQYF

abundance: -
v_gene: TRBV2
CDR3aa: CASSEGQGAVQPQHF

abundance: -
v_gene: TRBV5-4
CDR3aa: CATQGTMGGHGYTF

abundance: -
v_gene: TRBV18
CDR3aa: CASSPDRTNTGELFF

abundance: -
v_gene: TRBV15
CDR3aa: CATSSLKVSGQETQYF

abundance: -
v_gene: TRBV11-3
CDR3aa: CASRVAGGRQPQHF

abundance: once
v_gene: TRBV6-1
CDR3aa: CASSEVLETQYF

abundance: -
v_gene: TRBV30
CDR3aa: CAWSGLYNEQFF

abundance: -
v_gene: TRBV10-3
CDR3aa: CATSSTGNTEAFF

abundance: -
v_gene: TRBV5-1
CDR3aa: CASSSGASGWVQETQYF

abundance: -
v_gene: TRBV7-8
CDR3aa: CASSPRDSQPQHF

abundance: -
v_gene: TRBV27
CDR3aa: CASSLSSGFEQYF

abundance: -
v_gene: TRBV6-5
CDR3aa: CASSPDRDNSYEQYF

abundance: -
v_gene: TRBV27
CDR3aa: CASSRTGGYEQYF

abundance: -
v_gene: TRBV7-9
CDR3aa: CASSLAGGPIQYF

abundance: -
v_gene: TRBV5-6
CDR3aa: CASSLGLVANTGELFF

abundance: -
v_gene: TRBV4-2
CDR3aa: CASSPTTAANYGYTF

abundance: few
v_gene: TRBV11-2
CDR3aa: CASSLGVSTDTQYF

abundance: -
v_gene: TRBV5-1
CDR3aa: CASSSGLAPQETQYF

abundance: -
v_gene: TRBV13
CDR3aa: CASSSQGQGLSPLHF

abundance: -
v_gene: TRBV6-1
CDR3aa: CASSELASLGGANVLTF

abundance: -
v_gene: TRBV28
CDR3aa: CASTTQGYEQYF

abundance: -
v_gene: TRBV7-3
CDR3aa: CASSGGALETQYF

abundance: -
v_gene: TRBV5-1
CDR3aa: CASSLTGVTDTQYF

abundance: -
v_gene: TRBV6-5
CDR3aa: CASSEQDSNQPQHF

abundance: -
v_gene: TRBV5-1
CDR3aa: CASSEDSYNEQFF

abundance: -
v_gene: TRBV28
CDR3aa: CASSWTSGSLYEQYF

abundance: -
v_gene: TRBV5-4
CDR3aa: CAAGGGQETQYF

abundance: -
v_gene: TRBV27
CDR3aa: CASSAGTSVYEQYF

abundance: -
v_gene: TRBV29-1
CDR3aa: CSVKVAGNTEAFF

abundance: few
v_gene: TRBV11-2
CDR3aa: CASSPRDSCRGNQPQHF

abundance: -
v_gene: TRBV7-7
CDR3aa: CASRPLESYEQYF

abundance: -
v_gene: TRBV6-1
CDR3aa: CASSELAYEQYF

abundance: -
v_gene: TRBV28
CDR3aa: CASSFPGTIAAQYF

abundance: -
v_gene: TRBV6-1
CDR3aa: CASSSGGTGELFF

abundance: -
v_gene: TRBV6-5
CDR3aa: CASPRGQIYEQYF

abundance: once
v_gene: TRBV5-6
CDR3aa: CASSLTLAGDYNEQFF

abundance: -
v_gene: TRBV9
CDR3aa: CASSFGREGTDTQYF

abundance: -
v_gene: TRBV5-6
CDR3aa: CASSLRGNYGYTF

abundance: -
v_gene: TRBV9
CDR3aa: CASSTSGTSHNEQFF

abundance: -
v_gene: TRBV6-5
CDR3aa: CASSFDRVTEAFF

abundance: -
v_gene: TRBV27
CDR3aa: CASSTRLSEQFF

abundance: -
v_gene: TRBV4-1
CDR3aa: CASSPQMTSAVYNEQFF

abundance: -
v_gene: TRBV6-1
CDR3aa: CASSEAGRGRPREKLFF

abundance: -
v_gene: TRBV6-1
CDR3aa: CASSENGKLPYEQYF

abundance: -
v_gene: TRBV27
CDR3aa: CASSLLAGALNEQFF

abundance: -
v_gene: TRBV5-1
CDR3aa: CASSLEWGGEETQYF

abundance: -
v_gene: TRBV19
CDR3aa: CASSIDIGGRSDYGYTF

abundance: -
v_gene: TRBV9
CDR3aa: CASSVGGGPGNTIYF

abundance: -
v_gene: TRBV5-6
CDR3aa: CASSRIAGDRDTQYF

abundance: -
v_gene: TRBV6-1
CDR3aa: CAIRYQGVGQPQHF